Following are 8 T cell receptor beta chains from one sample sequenced in a study of T-cell reconstitution after alpha-beta-depleted transplantation in children. As it was prepared, the TCRbeta library received unique molecular identifiers. TCRdb reanalysed the PCR reads using MiXCR and keeps one entry per CDR3 protein. The sample records 700,000 to 850,000 distinct CDR3 sequences, roughly 16% being singletons. The specimen comprised PBMCs, mostly from graft donor cells, sampled 360 days after TCRalphabeta/CD19-depleted stem cell transplant. The source is a male patient aged 10 to 17 who had a stem cell transplant for acute lymphoblastic leukemia, so the T cells may come from the graft donor.

The chain has TRBV6-5 and TRBJ2-1, with a weak D call TRBD2 (6 bases). Trimming left V 6 bases short and J 8 bases short, with 20 bases between. Germline assignment: CDR1 MNHEY and CDR2 SVGAGI. This CDR3 contains 15 residues. The CDR3 coding sequence is TGTGCCAGCAGCTATCCGCGGAGGGCGGGATATGAGCAGTTCTTC. It yields the protein CASSYPRRAGYEQFF.

In this sample, this clonotype turned up a few times. V is TRBV9 and J is TRBJ1-6; no clear D gene. The CDR3 length is 15 residues. Trimming took off 0 bases at V and 7 bases at J, with 11 bases between the two ends. Germline V CDR1 and CDR2: SGDLS, YYNGEE. The CDR3 nucleotides are TGTGCCAGCAGCGTAGAGGGTGTCGTCAATTCACCCCTCCACTTT. This codes for CASSVEGVVNSPLHF.

The V gene is TRBV12-3 or TRBV12-4, the J gene TRBJ2-7, with a weak D call TRBD2 (6 bases). This CDR3 region has 13 residues. V lost 8 bases and J lost 2, with 13 bases in between. The CDR3 protein is CASGTWGAYEQYF. CDR3 bases: TGTGCCAGCGGGACTTGGGGAGCCTACGAGCAGTACTTC.

This clonotype was observed a handful of times. As DNA, the CDR3 is TGTGCCAGCAGCTTCGCCCAGGGACTAGCAGGCGAGCAGTACTTC. As protein: CASSFAQGLAGEQYF. The gene calls are TRBV13 and TRBJ2-7, with 9 bases fitting TRBD2. V shed 3 bases, J shed 6 bases, and the junction held 9 bases outside the gene matches. Per the germline V gene, CDR1 is PRHDT and CDR2 is FYEKMQ (reference sequence). CDR3 length equals 15 residues.

This rearrangement joins TRBV11-2 to TRBJ2-1, with TRBD2 identical over 8 bases. Germline loops: CDR1 SGHAT, CDR2 FQNNGV. The CDR3 totals 18 residues. J was trimmed by 2 bases and V by 3 bases; bases with no gene match: 12. The CDR3, as DNA: TGTGCCAGCAGCTTCCCGGCTAGCGGGCCTAGACCCTACAATGAGCAGTTCTTC. This translates into CASSFPASGPRPYNEQFF. The variable domain in full, completed from reference TRBV11-2 and TRBJ2-1, reads EAGVAQSPRYKIIEKRQSVAFWCNPISGHATLYWYQQILGQGPKLLIQFQNNGVVDDSQLPKDRFSAERLKGVDSTLKIQPAKLEDSAVYLCASSFPASGPRPYNEQFFGPGTRLTVL.

Ten or more counts support this clonotype. This sequence joins TRBV5-1 and TRBJ2-2; D unresolved. The germline gives CDR1 SGHRS, CDR2 YFSETQ. Trimming pared 4 bases from V and 5 bases from J, leaving 15 bases between. The CDR3 runs 15 residues. Written as DNA, the CDR3 is TGCGCCAGCAGCGTGGCCGGGTTAGATACCGGGGAGCTGTTTTTT. Its protein is CASSVAGLDTGELFF.

The chain combines TRBV5-1 with TRBJ2-5; D is unresolved. The CDR3 totals 16 residues. Per the germline V gene, CDR1 is SGHRS and CDR2 is YFSETQ. The V end was cut by 0 bases, the J end by 2 bases, with 14 bases between. CDR3 in DNA: TGCGCCAGCAGCTTGGGACAAGGGCCCGTACAAGAGACCCAGTACTTC. It translates to CASSLGQGPVQETQYF.

CDR3 residues: CASSPWGTGANTGELFF. The CDR3 nucleotides are TGTGCCAGCAGTCCCTGGGGGACAGGAGCGAACACCGGGGAGCTGTTTTTT. The V gene is TRBV12-3 or TRBV12-4, the J gene TRBJ2-2, with TRBD1 matching over 8 bases. The CDR3 covers 17 residues. V trimming: 5 bases; J trimming: 0 bases; junction bases outside the gene matches: 8.